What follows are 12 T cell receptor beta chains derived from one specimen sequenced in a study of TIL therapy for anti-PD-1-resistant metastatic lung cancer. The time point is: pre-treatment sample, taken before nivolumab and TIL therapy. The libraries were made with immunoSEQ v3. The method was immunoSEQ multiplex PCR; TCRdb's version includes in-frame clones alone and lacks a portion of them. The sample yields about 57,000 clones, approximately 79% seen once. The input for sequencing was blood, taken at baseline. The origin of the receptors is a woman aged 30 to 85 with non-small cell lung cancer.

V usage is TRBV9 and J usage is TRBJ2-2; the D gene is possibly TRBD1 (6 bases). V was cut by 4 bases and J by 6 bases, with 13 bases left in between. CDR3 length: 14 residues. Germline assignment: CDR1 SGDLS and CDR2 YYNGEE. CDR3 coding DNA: TGTGCCAGCAGCCCCCGGACAGACGCCGGGGAGCTGTTTTTT. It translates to CASSPRTDAGELFF.

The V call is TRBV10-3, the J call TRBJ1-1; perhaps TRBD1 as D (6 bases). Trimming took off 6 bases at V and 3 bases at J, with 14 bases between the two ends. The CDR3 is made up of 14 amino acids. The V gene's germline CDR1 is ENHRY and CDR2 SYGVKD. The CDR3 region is CAIRIQGSDTEAFF. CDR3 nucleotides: TGTGCCATCAGAATCCAGGGGAGCGACACTGAAGCTTTCTTT.

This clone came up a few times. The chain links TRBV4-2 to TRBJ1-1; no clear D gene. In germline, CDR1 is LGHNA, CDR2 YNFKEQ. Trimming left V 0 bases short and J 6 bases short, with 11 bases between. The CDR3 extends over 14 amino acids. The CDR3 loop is CASSQDYRQAEAFF. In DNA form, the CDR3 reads TGTGCCAGCAGCCAAGATTACCGGCAGGCTGAAGCTTTCTTT.

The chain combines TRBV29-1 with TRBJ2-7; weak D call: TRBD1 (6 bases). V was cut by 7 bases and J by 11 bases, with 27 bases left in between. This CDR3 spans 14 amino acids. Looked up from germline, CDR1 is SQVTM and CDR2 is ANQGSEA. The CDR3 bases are TGCAGCGCCTTGAAAGATTGGGGGACACGGAGAGAGTACTTC. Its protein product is CSALKDWGTRREYF.

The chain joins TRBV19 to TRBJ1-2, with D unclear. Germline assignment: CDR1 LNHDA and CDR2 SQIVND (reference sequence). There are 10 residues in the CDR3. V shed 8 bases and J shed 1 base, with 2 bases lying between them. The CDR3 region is CASFNYGYTF. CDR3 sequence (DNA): TGTGCCAGTTTTAACTATGGCTACACCTTC.

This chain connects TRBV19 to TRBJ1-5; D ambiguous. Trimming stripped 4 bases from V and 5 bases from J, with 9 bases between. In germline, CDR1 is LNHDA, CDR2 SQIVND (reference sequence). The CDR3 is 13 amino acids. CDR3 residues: CASSRDADQPQHF. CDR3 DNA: TGTGCCAGTAGTAGAGACGCGGATCAGCCCCAGCATTTT.

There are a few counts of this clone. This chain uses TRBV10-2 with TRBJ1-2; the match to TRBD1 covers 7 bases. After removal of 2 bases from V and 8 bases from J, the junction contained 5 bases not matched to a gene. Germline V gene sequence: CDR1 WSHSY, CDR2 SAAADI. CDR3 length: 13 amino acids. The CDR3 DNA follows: TGCGCCAGCAGTGAGAGCCAGGGGGTAGGCTACACCTTC. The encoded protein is CASSESQGVGYTF.

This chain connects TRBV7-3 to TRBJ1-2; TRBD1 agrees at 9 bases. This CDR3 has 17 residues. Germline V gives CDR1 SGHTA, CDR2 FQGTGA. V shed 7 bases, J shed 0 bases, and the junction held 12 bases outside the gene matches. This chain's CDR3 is CASTKYRGRPTNYGYTF. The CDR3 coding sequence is TGTGCCAGCACCAAGTACAGGGGGCGACCTACTAACTATGGCTACACCTTC.

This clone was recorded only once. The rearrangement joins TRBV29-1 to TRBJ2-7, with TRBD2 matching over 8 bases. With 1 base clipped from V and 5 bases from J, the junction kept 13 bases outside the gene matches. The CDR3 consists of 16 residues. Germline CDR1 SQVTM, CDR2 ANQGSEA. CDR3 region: CSVEGFGTRSTDEQYF. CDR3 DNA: TGCAGCGTTGAAGGCTTCGGGACTAGATCTACTGACGAGCAGTACTTC.

CDR3 sequence (DNA): TGTGCCAGCAGCGACACAGGGGGTAGTTCACCCCTCCACTTT. This translates into CASSDTGGSSPLHF. This chain uses TRBV2 with TRBJ1-6; 8 bases align to TRBD1. The CDR3 is 14 amino acids. Germline loops: CDR1 SNHLY, CDR2 FYNNEI. V lost 6 bases and J lost 9; bases outside the gene matches: 7.

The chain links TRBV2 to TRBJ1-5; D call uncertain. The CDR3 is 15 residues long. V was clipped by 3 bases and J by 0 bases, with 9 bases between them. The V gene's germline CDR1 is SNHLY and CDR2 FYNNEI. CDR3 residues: CASSELGNSNQPQHF. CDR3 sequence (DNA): TGTGCCAGCAGTGAGCTAGGGAATAGCAATCAGCCCCAGCATTTT.

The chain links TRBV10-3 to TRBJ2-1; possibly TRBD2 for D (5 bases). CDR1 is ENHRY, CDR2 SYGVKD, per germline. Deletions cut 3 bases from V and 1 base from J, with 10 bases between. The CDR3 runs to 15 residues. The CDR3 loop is CAISDTAESYNEQFF. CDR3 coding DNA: TGTGCCATCAGTGATACAGCGGAATCCTACAATGAGCAGTTCTTC.